This T cell receptor (beta chain) emerged from a study of blood T cell repertoires in COVID-19. Looking at the study overall: T cells, B-cell-depleted T cells, or PBMCs supplied cDNA or gDNA.

CDR1 and CDR2 from the germline V gene are SGHKS and YYEKEE (reference sequence). Deletions cut 0 bases from V and 9 bases from J, with 15 bases between. This CDR3 contains 14 residues. This clone was counted once. Participants were aged roughly 18 to 90 years, lived in under 30 US areas, and enrolled virtually. In the authors' workflow: Estimation of nucleated cell counts relied on the amplification of reference gene primers. Produced via immunoSEQ multiplex PCR; TCRdb's table is partial and in-frame only. That table gives V, J and clone size, and the DNA gave D and trimming. The sample has about 200,000 clones, 89% seen once.

The sequenced sample was PBMCs or T cells enriched from blood (not recorded which). This clonotype originated in a woman in her 30s with acute COVID-19. The J gene is TRBJ1-1, the V gene TRBV5-5; tentative D call: TRBD1 (5 bases). The CDR3 reads CASSLAGGEGKAFF. The CDR3 DNA sequence: TGTGCCAGCAGCTTGGCAGGAGGGGAGGGAAAAGCTTTCTTT.